The entry below describes one TCR beta chain. Its target is not known. This sample is drawn from a study of monozygotic twins with inflammatory bowel disease. TCRdb reprocessed the 5' RACE reads, keeping one entry per CDR3 protein, no DNA. The data include about 420,000 distinct CDR3 sequences; the top ten clones carry 2% to 3%. In germline, CDR1 is MNHEY, CDR2 SVGAGI. The CDR3 runs to 13 residues. Findings and caveats of the study: Healthy co-twins, by inverse Simpson, had higher TCRbeta diversity than their siblings with IBD.

The chain has TRBV6-5 and TRBJ2-7; TCRdb proposes TRBD1, but this gene call is untestable without DNA. The sequenced material came from blood. This clonotype was sampled from a human donor with ulcerative colitis or Crohn's disease, or a healthy co-twin of an affected twin (not recorded which). The CDR3 region is CASSPPTLYEQYF.